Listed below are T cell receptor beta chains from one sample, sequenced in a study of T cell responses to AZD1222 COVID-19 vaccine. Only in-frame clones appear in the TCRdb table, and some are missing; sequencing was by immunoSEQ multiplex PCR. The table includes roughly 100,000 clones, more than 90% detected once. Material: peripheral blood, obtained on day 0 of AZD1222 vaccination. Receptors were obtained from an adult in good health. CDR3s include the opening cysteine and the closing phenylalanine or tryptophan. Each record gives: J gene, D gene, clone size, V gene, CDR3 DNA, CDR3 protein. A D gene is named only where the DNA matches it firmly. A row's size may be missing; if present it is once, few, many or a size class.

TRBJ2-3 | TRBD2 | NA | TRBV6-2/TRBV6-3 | TGTGCCAGCAGTTGGACTAGCGGGGTTGATACGCAGTATTTT | CASSWTSGVDTQYF
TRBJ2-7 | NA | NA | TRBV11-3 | TGTGCCAGCAGCTTAGAAAGGACTGTAGGCATTTACTACGAGCAGTACTTC | CASSLERTVGIYYEQYF
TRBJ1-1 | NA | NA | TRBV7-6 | TGTGCCAGCAGCCCCGAGTGGGGATGGCCCGAAGCTTTCTTT | CASSPEWGWPEAFF
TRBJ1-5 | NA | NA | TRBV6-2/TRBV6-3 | TGTGCCAGCAGTTACCTCGACAGCTACAATCAGCCCCAGCATTTT | CASSYLDSYNQPQHF
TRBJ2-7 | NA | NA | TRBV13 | TGTGCCAGCAGCTTTGGCGGCAGACCCTCCTACGAGCAGTACTTC | CASSFGGRPSYEQYF
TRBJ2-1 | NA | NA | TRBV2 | TGTGCCAGCATTAGCGTGCGAAACAATGAGCAGTTCTTC | CASISVRNNEQFF
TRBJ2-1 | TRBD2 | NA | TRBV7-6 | TGTGCCAGCAGCTTAGCGCTGCTAGCGGGGGGAAACAATGAGCAGTTCTTC | CASSLALLAGGNNEQFF
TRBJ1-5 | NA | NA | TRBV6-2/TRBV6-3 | TGTGCCAGCAGTTACGTAGGGGTTAATCAGCCCCAGCATTTT | CASSYVGVNQPQHF
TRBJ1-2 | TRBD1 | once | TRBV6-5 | TGTGCCAGCAGTCAAAACCAGGGGGCACAGTATGGCTACACCTTC | CASSQNQGAQYGYTF
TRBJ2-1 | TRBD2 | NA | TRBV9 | TGTGCCAGCAGCACACCCGGGGGGGGTTTCAATGAGCAGTTCTTC | CASSTPGGGFNEQFF
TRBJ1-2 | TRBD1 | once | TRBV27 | TGTGCCAGCAGTCTACAGGGGTACGATGGCTACACCTTC | CASSLQGYDGYTF
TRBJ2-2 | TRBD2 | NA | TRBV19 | TGTGCCGGGAGGGGCGGAGCCAACACCGGGGAGCTGTTTTTT | CAGRGGANTGELFF
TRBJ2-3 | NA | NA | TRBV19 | TGTGCCAGTAGTATCGCGGGATCAGGCACAGATACGCAGTATTTT | CASSIAGSGTDTQYF
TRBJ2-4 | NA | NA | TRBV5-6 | TGTGCCAGCAGCTTGATAGGGAAAAGGTGGCCACTAGCCAAAAACATTCAGTACTTC | CASSLIGKRWPLAKNIQYF
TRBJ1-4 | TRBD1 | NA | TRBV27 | TGTGCCAGCAGTTTCAAAACCCCACAGGGGTCAACTAGTGAAAAACTGTTTTTT | CASSFKTPQGSTSEKLFF
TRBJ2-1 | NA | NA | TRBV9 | TGTGCCAGCAGCGCCCGAGGGGGGACTCAGGCGGCTGAGCAGTTCTTC | CASSARGGTQAAEQFF
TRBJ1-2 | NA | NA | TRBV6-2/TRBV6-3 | TGTGCCAGCAGTCCGGGGGACATTGAAAGTTCGGGCTACACCTTC | CASSPGDIESSGYTF
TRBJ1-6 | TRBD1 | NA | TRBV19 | TGTGCCACCAACGGACAGGGACACAATTCACCCCTCCACTTT | CATNGQGHNSPLHF
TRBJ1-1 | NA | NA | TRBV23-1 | TGCGCCAGCAAATTTAAGGTAGGGAACACTGAAGCTTTCTTT | CASKFKVGNTEAFF
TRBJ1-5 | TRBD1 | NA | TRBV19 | TGTGCCAGTAGTCCCGGGGGGACAGGGGGTCTAAGGCAGCCCCAGCATTTT | CASSPGGTGGLRQPQHF
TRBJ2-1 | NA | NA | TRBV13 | TGTGCCAGCAGCCACACGGACCTCTACAATGAGCAGTTCTTC | CASSHTDLYNEQFF
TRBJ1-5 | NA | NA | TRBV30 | TGTGCCTGGAGTGTTCGAGGTCACCAGCCCCAGCATTTT | CAWSVRGHQPQHF
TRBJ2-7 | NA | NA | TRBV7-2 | TGTGCCAGCAGCTTAGGTGGACCTTACGAGCAGTACTTC | CASSLGGPYEQYF
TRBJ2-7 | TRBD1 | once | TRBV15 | TGTGCCACCAGCAGGGGACAGGAGAGCTCCTACGAGCAGTACTTC | CATSRGQESSYEQYF
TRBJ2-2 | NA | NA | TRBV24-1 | TGTGCCACCAGTCCCCACGGGGGGCAGGGGAACACCGGGGAGCTGTTTTTT | CATSPHGGQGNTGELFF
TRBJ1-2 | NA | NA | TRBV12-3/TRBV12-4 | TGTGCCAGCACACTAACTGGGCCATATGGCTACACCTTC | CASTLTGPYGYTF
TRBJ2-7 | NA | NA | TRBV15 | TGTGCCACCAGCAGAGGCAGTTGGAAGTTCGACGAGCAGTACTTC | CATSRGSWKFDEQYF
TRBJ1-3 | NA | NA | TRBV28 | TGTGCCAGCAGTTTTTCCTTCGGAAACACCATATATTTT | CASSFSFGNTIYF
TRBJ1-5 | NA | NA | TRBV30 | TGTGCCTGGAGGGAACAGGGTGGTCAGCCCCAGCATTTT | CAWREQGGQPQHF
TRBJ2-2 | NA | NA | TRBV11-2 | TGTGCCAGCAGCACACAGGGAACCGGGGAGCTGTTTTTT | CASSTQGTGELFF
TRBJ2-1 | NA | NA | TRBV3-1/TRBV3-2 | TGTGCCAGCAGCGGACAGTACAATGAGCAGTTCTTC | CASSGQYNEQFF
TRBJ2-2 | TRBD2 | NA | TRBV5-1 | TGCGCCAGCAGCTTGATGGGGACTAGCCCCTCCGGGTTTGGGGAGCTGTTTTTT | CASSLMGTSPSGFGELFF
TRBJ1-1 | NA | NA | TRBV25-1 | TGTGCCAGCAGTGGACAGAGGAACACTGAAGCTTTCTTT | CASSGQRNTEAFF
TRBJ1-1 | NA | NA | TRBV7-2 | TGTGCCAGCAGCTCAAGAGGGGGGCCCCATTCTTTGAACACTGAAGCTTTCTTT | CASSSRGGPHSLNTEAFF
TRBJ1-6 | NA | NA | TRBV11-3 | TGTGCCAGCAGGGCAACAGGGAGCTCCTATAATTCACCCCTCCACTTT | CASRATGSSYNSPLHF
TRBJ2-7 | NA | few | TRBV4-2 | TGTGCCAGCAGACCTTACAGGGAATCCTCCTACGAGCAGTACTTC | CASRPYRESSYEQYF
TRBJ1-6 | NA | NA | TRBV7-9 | TGTGCCAGCAGCCCGGCGGGGAGCTCCTATAATTCACCCCTCCACTTT | CASSPAGSSYNSPLHF
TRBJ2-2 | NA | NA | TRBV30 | TGTGCCAGCGACGGGGGCTCGGGCACCGGGGAGCTGTTTTTT | CASDGGSGTGELFF
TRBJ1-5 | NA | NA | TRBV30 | TGTGCCTCTAGCGAGGGGCAAAGCAATCAGCCCCAGCATTTT | CASSEGQSNQPQHF
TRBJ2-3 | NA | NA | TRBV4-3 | TGCGCCAGCAGCCATGGGGGATCCACAGATACGCAGTATTTT | CASSHGGSTDTQYF
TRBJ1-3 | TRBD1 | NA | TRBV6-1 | TGTGCCAGCAGTGGCTCCGGGACAGGGGGCTCCTCTGGAAACACCATATATTTT | CASSGSGTGGSSGNTIYF
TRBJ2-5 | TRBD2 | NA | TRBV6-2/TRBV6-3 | TGTGCCAGCAGCCATCTACTAGCGGGACACCAAGAGACCCAGTACTTC | CASSHLLAGHQETQYF
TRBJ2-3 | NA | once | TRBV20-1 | TGCAGTGCTAGTTCCCAACGTGGTACGCAGTATTTT | CSASSQRGTQYF
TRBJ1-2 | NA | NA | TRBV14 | TGTGCCAGCAGCCAAGTTAACTATGGCTACACCTTC | CASSQVNYGYTF
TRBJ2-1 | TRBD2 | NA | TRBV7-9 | TGTGCCAGCAGCCCCCAGAGCGGGAGCTCCTACAATGAGCAGTTCTTC | CASSPQSGSSYNEQFF
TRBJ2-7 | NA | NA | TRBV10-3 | TGTGCCATCAGTGAGTACAACTACGAGCAGTACTTC | CAISEYNYEQYF
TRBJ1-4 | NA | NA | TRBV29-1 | TGCAGCGTTACAGGGCTGTCTAATGAAAAACTGTTTTTT | CSVTGLSNEKLFF
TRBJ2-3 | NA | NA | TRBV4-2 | TGTGCCAGCAGCCTCGAGGGGGGCCTAGATACGCAGTATTTT | CASSLEGGLDTQYF